The sequence of this T cell receptor (beta chain) was determined in a study of a mutant IDH1 vaccine in newly diagnosed glioma. The overall study: Patients previously underwent radiotherapy, temozolomide, or both, and most underwent both.

Using immunoSEQ multiplex PCR, the repertoire was profiled, and TCRdb retains in-frame clones only, with some absent. This sample has around 16,000 clones, with roughly 95% found just once. The CDR3 runs to 15 residues. V lost 5 bases to trimming and J lost 6 bases; unmatched junction nucleotides: 9. CDR1 and CDR2 (germline): MGHRA, YSYEKL. Noted time point: baseline, week 1 (first vaccination visit). Noted treatment: pre-vaccination baseline after standard-of-care therapy. The material sequenced was peripheral blood mononuclear cells (PBMCs), taken from a glioma patient treated with radiotherapy, temozolomide or both. V gene TRBV4-1 combines with J gene TRBJ2-7; the match to TRBD2 covers 11 bases. The sequence was collected from a woman aged 18-29 years with glioma. Some clones in this sample may be carry-over from other donors' samples. The CDR3 coding sequence is TGCGCCAGCAGCGAAGCCCCACTAGCGGGAGCCGAGCAGTACTTC. This encodes CASSEAPLAGAEQYF.